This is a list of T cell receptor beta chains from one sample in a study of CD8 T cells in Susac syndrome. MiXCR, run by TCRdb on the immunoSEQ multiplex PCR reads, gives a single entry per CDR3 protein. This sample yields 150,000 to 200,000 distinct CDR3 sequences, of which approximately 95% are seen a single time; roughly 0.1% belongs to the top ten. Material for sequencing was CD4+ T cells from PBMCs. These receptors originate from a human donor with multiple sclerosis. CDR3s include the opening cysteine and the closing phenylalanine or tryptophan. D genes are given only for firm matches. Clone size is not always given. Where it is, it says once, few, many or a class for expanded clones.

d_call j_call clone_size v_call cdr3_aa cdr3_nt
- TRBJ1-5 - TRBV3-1 CASSSTGFGQPQHF TGTGCCAGCAGCTCTACAGGTTTCGGTCAGCCCCAGCATTTT
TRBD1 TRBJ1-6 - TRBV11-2 CASSLTTGGNSPLHF TGTGCCAGCAGCCTAACGACAGGGGGCAATTCACCCCTCCACTTT
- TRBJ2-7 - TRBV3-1 CASSQDRGLLYF TGTGCCAGCAGCCAAGATCGGGGACTCCTGTACTTC
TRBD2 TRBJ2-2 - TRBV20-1 CSAPKELAGSGDGELFF TGCAGTGCTCCTAAGGAACTAGCGGGTAGTGGGGACGGGGAGCTGTTTTTT
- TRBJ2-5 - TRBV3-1 CASSLSSVGTQYF TGTGCCAGCAGCCTTAGTAGCGTCGGGACCCAGTACTTC
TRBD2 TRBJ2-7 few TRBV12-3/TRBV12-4 CASSFRDYNYEQYF TGTGCCAGCAGTTTCCGGGACTACAACTACGAGCAGTACTTC
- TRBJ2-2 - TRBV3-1 CASSPPGRTGELFF TGTGCCAGCAGCCCGCCCGGACGCACCGGGGAGCTGTTTTTT
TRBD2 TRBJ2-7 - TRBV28 CASSQQLAGVDEQYF TGTGCCAGCAGTCAGCAACTAGCGGGAGTAGACGAGCAGTACTTC
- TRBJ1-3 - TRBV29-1 CSAQGFWNTIYF TGCAGCGCCCAGGGTTTCTGGAACACCATATATTTT
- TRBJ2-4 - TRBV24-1 CATNWGRENIQYF TGTGCCACCAATTGGGGGCGGGAAAACATTCAGTACTTC
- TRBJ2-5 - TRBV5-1 CASSLATRSGQETQYF TGCGCCAGCAGCTTGGCCACGAGATCTGGACAAGAGACCCAGTACTTC
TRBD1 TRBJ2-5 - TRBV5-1 CASSGTGGIGETQYF TGCGCCAGCAGCGGGACAGGGGGCATCGGGGAGACCCAGTACTTC
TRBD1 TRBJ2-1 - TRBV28 CASTSGQGSYNEQFF TGTGCCAGCACTTCAGGACAGGGCTCCTACAATGAGCAGTTCTTC
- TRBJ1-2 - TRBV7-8 CASSRRQSFYGYTF TGTGCCAGCAGCCGCCGACAGTCCTTCTATGGCTACACCTTC
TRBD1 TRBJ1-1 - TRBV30 CAWSVGGTGEGITEAFF TGTGCCTGGAGTGTAGGGGGGACAGGGGAGGGGATCACTGAAGCTTTCTTT
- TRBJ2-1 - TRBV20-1 CSARDFDEQFF TGCAGTGCTAGAGATTTCGATGAGCAGTTCTTC
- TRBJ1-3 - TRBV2 CASSPRRTSGNTIYF TGTGCCAGCAGTCCTAGACGGACCTCTGGAAACACCATATATTTT
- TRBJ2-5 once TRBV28 CASSNPGQPEETQYF TGTGCCAGCAGCAATCCCGGACAGCCCGAAGAGACCCAGTACTTC
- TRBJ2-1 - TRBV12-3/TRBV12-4 CASSLRQGREEGQFF TGTGCCAGCAGCCTTAGACAGGGGCGGGAGGAAGGGCAGTTCTTC
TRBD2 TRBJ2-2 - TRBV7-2 CASSPQAGGRTGELFF TGTGCCAGCAGCCCTCAGGCGGGAGGGCGCACCGGGGAGCTGTTTTTT
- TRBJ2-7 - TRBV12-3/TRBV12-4 CASTPGTYEQYF TGTGCCAGCACCCCGGGGACCTACGAGCAGTACTTC
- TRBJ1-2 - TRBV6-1 CASRQSHELGYTF TGTGCCAGCAGACAATCGCATGAACTTGGCTACACCTTC
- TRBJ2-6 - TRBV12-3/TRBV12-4 CASSLAGRTGANVLTF TGTGCCAGCAGTTTAGCCGGCAGGACTGGGGCCAACGTCCTGACTTTC
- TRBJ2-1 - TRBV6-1 CASRSLRDEQFF TGTGCCAGCCGCAGCTTGCGGGACGAGCAGTTCTTC
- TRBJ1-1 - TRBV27 CASSRDTANTEAFF TGTGCCAGCAGCCGGGACACGGCGAACACTGAAGCTTTCTTT
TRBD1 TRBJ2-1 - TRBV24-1 CATSDPGQGWYNEQFF TGTGCCACCAGTGATCCTGGACAGGGGTGGTACAATGAGCAGTTCTTC
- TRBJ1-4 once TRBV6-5 CASAVWGPNEKLFF TGTGCCAGCGCGGTTTGGGGGCCTAATGAAAAACTGTTTTTT
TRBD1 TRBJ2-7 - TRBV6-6 CASSRRTGDEQYF TGTGCCAGCAGTCGACGGACAGGGGACGAGCAGTACTTC
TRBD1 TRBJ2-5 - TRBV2 CASSTGVWETQYF TGTGCCAGCAGCACAGGGGTGTGGGAGACCCAGTACTTC
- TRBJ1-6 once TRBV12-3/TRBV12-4 CASRRRRERSPLHF TGTGCCAGCAGACGGAGACGGGAGAGGTCACCCCTCCACTTT
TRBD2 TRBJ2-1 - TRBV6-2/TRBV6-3 CASIGVAGVPYNEQFF TGTGCCAGCATAGGGGTAGCGGGAGTTCCCTACAATGAGCAGTTCTTC
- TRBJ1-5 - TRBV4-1 CASSQQTGYQPQHF TGCGCCAGCAGCCAACAAACAGGGTACCAGCCCCAGCATTTT
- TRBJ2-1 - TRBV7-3 CASSFQQGGNEQFF TGTGCCAGCAGCTTCCAACAGGGGGGGAATGAGCAGTTCTTC
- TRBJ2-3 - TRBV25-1 CASSEPGADTQYF TGTGCCAGCAGTGAACCAGGGGCAGATACGCAGTACTTT
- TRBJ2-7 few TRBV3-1 CASSQGHSSYEQYF TGTGCCAGCAGCCAAGGGCACAGCTCCTACGAGCAGTACTTC
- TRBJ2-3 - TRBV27 CASSYTGPDTQYF TGTGCCAGCAGCTACACCGGTCCAGATACGCAGTATTTT
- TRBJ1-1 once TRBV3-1 CASSLRSGGTEAFF TGTGCCAGCAGCCTACGGTCTGGGGGCACTGAAGCTTTCTTT
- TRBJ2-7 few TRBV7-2 CASSLGGGYEQYF TGTGCCAGCAGTTTAGGCGGCGGCTACGAGCAGTACTTC
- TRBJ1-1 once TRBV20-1 CSARATNTEAFF TGCAGTGCTAGAGCCACGAACACTGAAGCTTTCTTT
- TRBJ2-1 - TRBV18 CASSPIVGTYNEQFF TGTGCCAGCTCACCGATAGTAGGGACCTACAATGAGCAGTTCTTC